A selection of T cell receptor beta chains follows, all from one sample in a study of response to subunit inactivated influenza vaccine. A single record per CDR3 protein comes from TCRdb applying MiXCR to the RT-PCR reads. The sample shows 500,000 to 600,000 distinct CDR3 sequences, around 8% of them seen only once. The sample here was PBMCs from blood, taken 23 months after vaccination. The source is a man in his fifties or sixties who received an inactivated influenza vaccine. The CDR3 runs from the conserved cysteine through the conserved F or W. The order of the fields is D gene, clone size, V gene, J gene, CDR3 protein, CDR3 DNA. D genes are given only for firm matches. Rows give clone size only sometimes, using once, few, many, or a class for an expanded clone.

TRBD2	few	TRBV4-2	TRBJ2-4	CASSHGSRERVKNIQYF	TGTGCCAGCAGCCACGGGTCGCGGGAGAGGGTCAAAAACATTCAGTACTTC
NA	NA	TRBV5-1	TRBJ1-3	CASSRGTSGNTIYF	TGCGCCAGCAGTCGGGGTACCTCTGGAAACACCATATATTTT
NA	few	TRBV7-9	TRBJ2-5	CASSFAGVETQYF	TGTGCCAGCAGCTTCGCAGGGGTAGAGACCCAGTACTTC
NA	many	TRBV10-3	TRBJ1-1	CAIRPHVENTEAFF	TGTGCCATCAGGCCACACGTGGAGAACACTGAAGCTTTCTTT
NA	many	TRBV27	TRBJ1-5	CASSPGDLDGPQHF	TGTGCCAGCAGTCCCGGGGATCTGGATGGGCCCCAGCATTTT
TRBD2	few	TRBV29-1	TRBJ2-7	CSVPAGKYEQYF	TGCAGCGTGCCAGCGGGAAAGTACGAGCAGTACTTC
TRBD1	many	TRBV10-3	TRBJ1-1	CAISESGGLTEAFF	TGTGCCATCAGTGAGTCAGGGGGCCTCACTGAAGCTTTCTTT
NA	NA	TRBV6-6	TRBJ1-2	CASRRDGFHGYTF	TGTGCCAGCAGAAGGGACGGGTTTCATGGCTACACCTTC
TRBD1	many	TRBV10-2	TRBJ2-2	CASRVQGSTGELFF	TGCGCCAGCAGAGTACAGGGGTCCACCGGGGAGCTGTTTTTT
TRBD2	NA	TRBV7-3	TRBJ2-1	CASSLGTSTSEQFF	TGTGCCAGCAGCCTCGGGACTAGCACTAGTGAGCAGTTCTTC
TRBD1	NA	TRBV11-2	TRBJ2-7	CASSRDRENEQYF	TGTGCCAGCAGCCGGGACAGGGAAAACGAGCAGTACTTC
NA	few	TRBV2	TRBJ2-7	CASRGTRPYEQYF	TGTGCCAGCAGGGGGACCCGGCCCTACGAGCAGTACTTC
NA	NA	TRBV4-3	TRBJ2-3	CASSQDDVKDTQYF	TGCGCCAGCAGCCAAGATGACGTCAAGGATACGCAGTATTTT
TRBD2	few	TRBV29-1	TRBJ2-1	CSVEYGLAGVLNEQFF	TGCAGCGTTGAATACGGGCTAGCGGGGGTGCTCAATGAGCAGTTCTTC
NA	many	TRBV12-3/TRBV12-4	TRBJ1-1	CASSYTKTDTEAFF	TGTGCCAGCAGTTACACAAAAACGGACACTGAAGCTTTCTTT
TRBD2	few	TRBV4-2	TRBJ2-1	CASSLLGGAYNEQFF	TGTGCCAGCAGCCTCCTCGGGGGGGCCTACAATGAGCAGTTCTTC
NA	many	TRBV9	TRBJ2-7	CASSVGASETHEQYF	TGTGCCAGCAGCGTAGGTGCTAGCGAGACTCACGAGCAGTACTTC
NA	many	TRBV7-6	TRBJ2-7	CASSSRTGTPTYEQYF	TGTGCCAGCAGCTCCCGGACCGGGACCCCGACCTACGAGCAGTACTTC
TRBD2	once	TRBV20-1	TRBJ2-5	CSANSQLAGAIQETQYF	TGCAGTGCAAATTCGCAACTAGCGGGGGCGATCCAAGAGACCCAGTACTTC
NA	NA	TRBV15	TRBJ2-1	CATSRDLRGATNEQFF	TGTGCCACCAGCAGAGATTTACGGGGAGCTACCAATGAGCAGTTCTTC
TRBD1	NA	TRBV20-1	TRBJ2-7	CSARPGTGALEQYF	TGCAGTGCTAGGCCCGGGACAGGGGCTCTCGAGCAGTACTTC
NA	NA	TRBV29-1	TRBJ2-1	CSAGEPGLAYNEQFF	TGCAGCGCGGGAGAACCGGGCCTAGCTTACAATGAGCAGTTCTTC
NA	few	TRBV12-3/TRBV12-4	TRBJ1-4	CASSRGLSATNEKLFF	TGTGCCAGCAGTCGGGGCCTAAGTGCAACTAATGAAAAACTGTTTTTT
NA	few	TRBV4-1	TRBJ2-3	CASSQVGAPTDTQYF	TGCGCCAGCAGCCAAGTAGGGGCTCCCACAGATACGCAGTATTTT
NA	few	TRBV20-1	TRBJ2-2	CSASRRVLSTGELFF	TGCAGTGCTAGTAGGCGTGTCTTAAGCACCGGGGAGCTGTTTTTT
NA	many	TRBV9	TRBJ1-6	CASDEEASSYNSPLHF	TGTGCCAGCGATGAGGAGGCGAGCTCCTATAATTCACCCCTCCACTTT
TRBD1	many	TRBV20-1	TRBJ1-5	CSAREGQYNQPQHF	TGCAGTGCTAGAGAGGGACAGTACAATCAGCCCCAGCATTTT
TRBD1	many	TRBV16	TRBJ1-2	CASSQWQGASYGYTF	TGTGCCAGCAGCCAATGGCAGGGGGCGAGCTATGGCTACACCTTC
TRBD2	few	TRBV7-6	TRBJ2-1	CASSYTSGGLTEQFF	TGTGCCAGCAGTTATACTAGCGGGGGTCTGACTGAGCAGTTCTTC
TRBD1	few	TRBV7-2	TRBJ1-2	CASSLRDREGYTF	TGTGCCAGCAGCTTACGGGACAGGGAAGGCTACACCTTC
NA	NA	TRBV4-1	TRBJ1-5	CASSLRAGAPREYQPQHF	NA
TRBD2	NA	TRBV5-1	TRBJ2-5	CASSLAAGEGKETQYF	TGCGCCAGCAGCTTAGCGGCGGGAGAAGGAAAAGAGACCCAGTACTTC
TRBD2	many	TRBV5-6	TRBJ2-5	CASSLSGLAEETQYF	TGTGCCAGCAGCTTGAGTGGACTAGCGGAAGAGACCCAGTACTTC
TRBD2	many	TRBV5-1	TRBJ2-5	CASRTGTSGGMIETQYF	TGCGCCAGCAGAACCGGGACTAGCGGGGGGATGATAGAGACCCAGTACTTC
NA	few	TRBV12-3/TRBV12-4	TRBJ2-5	CASSEDNRPETQYF	TGTGCCAGCAGTGAGGACAACCGCCCAGAGACCCAGTACTTC
TRBD1	many	TRBV7-2	TRBJ1-5	CASSLVGTGANQPQHF	TGTGCCAGCAGCTTAGTAGGGACAGGGGCAAATCAGCCCCAGCATTTT
NA	NA	TRBV18	TRBJ1-4	CASSPSNLEKLFF	TGTGCCAGCTCACCAAGTAACCTTGAAAAACTGTTTTTT
NA	few	TRBV5-1	TRBJ2-5	CASSRGTWAVSETQYF	TGCGCCAGCAGCCGCGGGACATGGGCAGTTTCTGAGACCCAGTACTTC
NA	NA	TRBV4-3	TRBJ2-5	CASSLTHGAQETQYF	TGCGCCAGCAGCCTCACACACGGGGCCCAAGAGACCCAGTACTTC
TRBD2	many	TRBV5-1	TRBJ2-3	CASSLTSGGGTDTQYF	TGCGCCAGCAGCCTGACTAGCGGGGGGGGCACAGATACGCAGTATTTT
NA	NA	TRBV7-2	TRBJ1-5	CASSPAPRGNQPQHF	TGTGCCAGCAGCCCGGCCCCCCGGGGCAATCAGCCCCAGCATTTT
NA	NA	TRBV11-3	TRBJ2-3	CASSLESESTQYF	TGTGCCAGCAGCTTAGAATCAGAGAGTACGCAGTATTTT
TRBD1	few	TRBV20-1	TRBJ2-7	CSASNRGPIEQYF	TGCAGTGCTAGTAACAGGGGTCCTATCGAGCAGTACTTC
NA	few	TRBV12-3/TRBV12-4	TRBJ2-7	CASSFSGTDEQYF	TGTGCCAGCAGTTTCTCCGGGACGGACGAGCAGTACTTC
NA	NA	TRBV5-1	TRBJ1-1	CASSPTAPNTEAFF	TGCGCCAGCAGTCCAACTGCACCGAACACTGAAGCTTTCTTT